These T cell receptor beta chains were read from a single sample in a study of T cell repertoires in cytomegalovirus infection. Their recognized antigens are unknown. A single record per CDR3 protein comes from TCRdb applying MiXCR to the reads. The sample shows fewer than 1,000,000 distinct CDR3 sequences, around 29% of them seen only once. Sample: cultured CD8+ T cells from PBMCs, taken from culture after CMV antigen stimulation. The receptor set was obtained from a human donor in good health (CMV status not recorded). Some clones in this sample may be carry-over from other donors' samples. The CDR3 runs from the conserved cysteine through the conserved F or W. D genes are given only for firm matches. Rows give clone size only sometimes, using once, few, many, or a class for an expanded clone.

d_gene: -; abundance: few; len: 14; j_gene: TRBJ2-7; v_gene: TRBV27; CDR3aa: CASSPRQGLYEQYF; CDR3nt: TGTGCCAGCAGTCCCCGACAGGGACTCTACGAGCAGTACTTC
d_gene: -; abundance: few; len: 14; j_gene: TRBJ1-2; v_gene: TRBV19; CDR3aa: CASSVGGGAFGYTF; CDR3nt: TGTGCCAGTAGTGTCGGTGGGGGGGCTTTCGGCTACACCTTC
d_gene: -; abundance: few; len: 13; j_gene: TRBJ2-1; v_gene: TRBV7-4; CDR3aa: CASSLGTAGEQFF; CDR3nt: TGTGCCAGCAGCCTCGGGACCGCCGGGGAGCAGTTCTTC
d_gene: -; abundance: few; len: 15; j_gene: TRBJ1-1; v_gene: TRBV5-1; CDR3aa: CASSLGPGTGKEAFF; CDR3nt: TGCGCCAGCAGCTTGGGTCCCGGGACTGGGAAGGAAGCTTTCTTT
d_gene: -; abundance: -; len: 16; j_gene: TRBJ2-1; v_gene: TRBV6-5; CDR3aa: CASSYFHREGGNEQFF; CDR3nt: TGTGCCAGCAGTTACTTCCACAGGGAGGGGGGCAATGAGCAGTTCTTC
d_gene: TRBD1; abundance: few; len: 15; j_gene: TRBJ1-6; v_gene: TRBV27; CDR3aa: CASSLSDRGGSPLHF; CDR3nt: TGTGCCAGCAGTTTATCCGACAGGGGAGGTTCACCCCTCCACTTT
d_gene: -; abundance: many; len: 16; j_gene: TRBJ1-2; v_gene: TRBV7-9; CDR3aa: CASSPESAKPQGGYTF; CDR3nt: TGTGCCAGCAGCCCGGAGAGTGCCAAACCTCAGGGTGGCTACACCTTC
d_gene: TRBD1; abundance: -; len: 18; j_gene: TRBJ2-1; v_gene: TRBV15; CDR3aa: CATSRGTGPQTRRDEQFF; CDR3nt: TGTGCCACCAGCAGAGGGACAGGACCTCAGACGAGACGGGATGAGCAGTTCTTC
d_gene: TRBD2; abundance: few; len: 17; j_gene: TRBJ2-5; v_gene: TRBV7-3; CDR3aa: CASSPGTSGVTQETQYF; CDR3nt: TGTGCCAGCAGCCCCGGGACTAGCGGGGTAACCCAAGAGACCCAGTACTTC
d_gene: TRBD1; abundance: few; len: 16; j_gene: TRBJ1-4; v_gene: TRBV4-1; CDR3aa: CASSQQDREGNEKLFF; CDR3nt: TGCGCCAGCAGCCAACAGGACAGGGAGGGGAATGAAAAACTGTTTTTT
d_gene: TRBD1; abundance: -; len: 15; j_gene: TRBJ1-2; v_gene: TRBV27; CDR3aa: CASSLSGTGGFGYTF; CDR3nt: TGTGCCAGCAGTTTATCGGGGACAGGGGGTTTCGGCTACACCTTC
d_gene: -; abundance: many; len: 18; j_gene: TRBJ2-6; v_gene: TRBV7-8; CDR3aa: CASSFYQAPLSGANVLTF; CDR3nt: TGTGCCAGCAGCTTTTACCAGGCTCCTCTCTCTGGGGCCAACGTCCTGACTTTC
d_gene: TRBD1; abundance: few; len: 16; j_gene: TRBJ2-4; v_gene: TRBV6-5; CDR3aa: CASSYLDWTGQNIQYF; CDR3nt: TGTGCCAGCAGTTACTTGGATTGGACAGGGCAAAACATTCAGTACTTC
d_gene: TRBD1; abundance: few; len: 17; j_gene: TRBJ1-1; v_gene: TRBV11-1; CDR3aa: CASSLVGTGVRNTEAFF; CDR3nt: TGTGCCAGCAGCTTAGTCGGGACAGGGGTACGTAACACTGAAGCTTTCTTT
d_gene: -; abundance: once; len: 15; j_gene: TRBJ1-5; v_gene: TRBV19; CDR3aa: CASSMDYLGNQPQHF; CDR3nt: TGTGCCAGTAGTATGGATTATCTGGGCAATCAGCCCCAGCATTTT
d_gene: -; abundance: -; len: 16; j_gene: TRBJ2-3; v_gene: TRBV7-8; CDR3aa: CASSRERGGFLDTQYF; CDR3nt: TGTGCCAGCAGCCGGGAGAGGGGAGGTTTTTTAGATACGCAGTATTTT
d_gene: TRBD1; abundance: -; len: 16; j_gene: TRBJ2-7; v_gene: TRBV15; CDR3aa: CATSSKDRGWTYEQYF; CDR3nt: TGTGCCACCAGCAGCAAGGACAGGGGTTGGACCTACGAGCAGTACTTC
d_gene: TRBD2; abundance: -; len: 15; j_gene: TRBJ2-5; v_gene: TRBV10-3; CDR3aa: CAITHSGGPQETQYF; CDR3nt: TGTGCCATCACCCACTCGGGGGGGCCCCAAGAGACCCAGTACTTC
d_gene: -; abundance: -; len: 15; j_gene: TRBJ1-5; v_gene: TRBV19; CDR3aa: CASSPAGGLNQPQHF; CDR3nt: TGTGCCAGTAGTCCAGCGGGGGGACTCAATCAGCCCCAGCATTTT
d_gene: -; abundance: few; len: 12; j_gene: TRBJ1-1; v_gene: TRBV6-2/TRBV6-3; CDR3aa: CASSYPPPGAFF; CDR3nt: TGTGCCAGCAGTTACCCGCCTCCCGGGGCTTTCTTT
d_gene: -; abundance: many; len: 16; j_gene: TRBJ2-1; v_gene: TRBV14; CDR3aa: CASSHPGMGAYNEQFF; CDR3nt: TGTGCCAGCAGCCACCCGGGGATGGGTGCCTACAATGAGCAGTTCTTC
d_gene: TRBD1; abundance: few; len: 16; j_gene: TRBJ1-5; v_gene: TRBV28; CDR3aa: CASSSHPGTGVQPQHF; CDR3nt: TGTGCCAGCAGTTCCCACCCCGGGACAGGGGTTCAGCCCCAGCATTTT
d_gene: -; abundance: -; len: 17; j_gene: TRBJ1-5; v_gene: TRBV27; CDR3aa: CASSPSAFPYSNQPQHF; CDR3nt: TGTGCCAGCAGTCCATCTGCCTTCCCGTATAGCAATCAGCCCCAGCATTTT
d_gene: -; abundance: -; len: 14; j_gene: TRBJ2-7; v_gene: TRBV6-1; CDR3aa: CASREQHSAHEQYF; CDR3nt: TGTGCCAGCAGAGAGCAGCACTCCGCTCACGAGCAGTACTTC
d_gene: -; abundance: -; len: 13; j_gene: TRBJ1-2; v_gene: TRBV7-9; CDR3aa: CASSPEMGYGYTF; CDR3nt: TGTGCCAGCAGCCCGGAGATGGGGTATGGCTACACCTTC
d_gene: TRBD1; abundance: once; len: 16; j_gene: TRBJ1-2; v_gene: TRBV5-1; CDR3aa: CASSAPKGQGNYGYTF; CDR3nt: TGCGCCAGCAGCGCGCCAAAGGGACAGGGTAACTATGGCTACACCTTC
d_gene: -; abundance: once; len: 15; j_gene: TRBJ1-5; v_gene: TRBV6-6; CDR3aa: CASSYSPAENQPQHF; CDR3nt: TGTGCCAGCAGTTACTCCCCGGCTGAAAATCAGCCCCAGCATTTT
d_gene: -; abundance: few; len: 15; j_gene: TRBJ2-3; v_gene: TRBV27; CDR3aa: CASTGPERKARKQYF; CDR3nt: TGTGCCAGCACCGGGCCCGAGCGCAAGGCGAGGAAGCAGTATTTT
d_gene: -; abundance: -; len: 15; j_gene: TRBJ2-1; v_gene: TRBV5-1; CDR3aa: CASSLGQSGYNEQFF; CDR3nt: TGCGCCAGCAGCCTTGGACAGAGCGGATACAATGAGCAGTTCTTC
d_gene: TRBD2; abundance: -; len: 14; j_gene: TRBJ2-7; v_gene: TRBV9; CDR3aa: CASSDSGGPGEQYF; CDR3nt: TGTGCCAGCAGCGATAGCGGGGGGCCGGGAGAGCAGTACTTC
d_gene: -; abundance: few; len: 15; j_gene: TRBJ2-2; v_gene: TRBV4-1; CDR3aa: CASSLTKTNTGELFF; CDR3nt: TGCGCCAGCAGCCTTACAAAAACGAACACCGGGGAGCTGTTTTTT
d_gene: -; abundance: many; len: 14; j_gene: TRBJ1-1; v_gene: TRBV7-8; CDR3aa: CASSFRGGNTEAFF; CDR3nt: TGTGCCAGCAGCTTCCGGGGAGGGAACACTGAAGCTTTCTTT
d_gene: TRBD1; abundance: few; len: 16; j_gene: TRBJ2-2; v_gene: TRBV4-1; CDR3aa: CASSQTRDRVTGELFF; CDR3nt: TGCGCCAGCAGCCAAACTCGGGACAGGGTCACCGGGGAGCTGTTTTTT
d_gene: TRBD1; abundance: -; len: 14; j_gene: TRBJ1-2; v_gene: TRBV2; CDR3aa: CASILFGTAYGYTF; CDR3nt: TGTGCCAGCATCCTCTTCGGGACAGCCTATGGCTACACCTTC
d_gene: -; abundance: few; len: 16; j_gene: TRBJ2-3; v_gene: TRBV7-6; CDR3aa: CASSLFRQASTDTQYF; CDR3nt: TGTGCCAGCAGCTTATTTCGGCAGGCTAGCACAGATACGCAGTATTTT
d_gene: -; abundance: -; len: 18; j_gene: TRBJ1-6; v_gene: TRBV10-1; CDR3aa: CASSEEGTNRAINSPLHF; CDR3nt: TGCGCCAGCAGTGAGGAGGGTACAAACAGAGCTATTAATTCACCCCTCCACTTT
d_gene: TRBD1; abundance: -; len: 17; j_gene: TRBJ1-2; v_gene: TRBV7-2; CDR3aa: CASSFPGQPGLNYSYTF; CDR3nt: TGTGCCAGCAGCTTTCCGGGACAGCCAGGTCTTAACTATAGCTACACCTTC
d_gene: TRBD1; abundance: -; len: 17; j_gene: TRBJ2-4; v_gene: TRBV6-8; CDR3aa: CASSRPGTDQTKNIQYF; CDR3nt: TGTGCCAGCAGCAGACCCGGGACAGACCAGACCAAAAACATTCAGTACTTC
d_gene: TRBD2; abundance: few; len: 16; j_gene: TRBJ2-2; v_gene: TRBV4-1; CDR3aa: CASSQRLAGNTGELFF; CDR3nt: TGCGCCAGCAGCCAAAGACTAGCGGGGAACACCGGGGAGCTGTTTTTT
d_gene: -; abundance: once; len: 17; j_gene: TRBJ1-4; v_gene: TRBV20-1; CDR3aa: CSARDGSQGFFNEKLFF; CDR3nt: TGCAGTGCTAGAGATGGTTCACAGGGCTTTTTTAATGAAAAACTGTTTTTT
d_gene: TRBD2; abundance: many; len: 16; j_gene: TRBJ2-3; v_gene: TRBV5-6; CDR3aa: CASSLASGATTDTQYF; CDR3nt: TGTGCCAGCAGCTTGGCTAGCGGGGCGACAACAGATACGCAGTATTTT
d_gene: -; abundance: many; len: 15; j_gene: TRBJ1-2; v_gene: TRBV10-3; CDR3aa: CAISESSPSAGGYTF; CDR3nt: TGTGCCATCAGTGAGTCGTCCCCTTCAGCGGGTGGCTACACCTTC
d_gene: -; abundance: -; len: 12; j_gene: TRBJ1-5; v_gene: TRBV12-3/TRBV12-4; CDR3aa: CASRPGNQPQHF; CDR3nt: TGTGCCAGCAGGCCGGGGAATCAGCCCCAGCATTTT
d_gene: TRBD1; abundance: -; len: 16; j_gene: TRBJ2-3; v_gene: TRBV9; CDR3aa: CASSVFPGQGTDTQYF; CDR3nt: TGTGCCAGCAGCGTATTCCCGGGACAGGGCACAGATACGCAGTATTTT
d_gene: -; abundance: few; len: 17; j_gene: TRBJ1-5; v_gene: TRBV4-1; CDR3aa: CASSQVGPGGSNQPQHF; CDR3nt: TGCGCCAGCAGCCAAGTGGGGCCCGGAGGGAGCAATCAGCCCCAGCATTTT
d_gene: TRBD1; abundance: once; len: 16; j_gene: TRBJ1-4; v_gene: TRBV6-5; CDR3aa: CANSDDRGSTNEKLFF; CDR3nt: TGTGCCAACAGCGACGACAGGGGGAGTACTAATGAAAAACTGTTTTTT
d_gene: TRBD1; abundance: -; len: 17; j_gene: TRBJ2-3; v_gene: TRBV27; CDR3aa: CASSSVQTGGSTDTQYF; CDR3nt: TGTGCCAGCAGTTCCGTACAAACAGGGGGGTCCACAGATACGCAGTATTTT
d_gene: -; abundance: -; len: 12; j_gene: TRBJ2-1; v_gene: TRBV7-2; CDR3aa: CASILDYNEQFF; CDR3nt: TGTGCCAGCATCCTGGATTACAATGAGCAGTTCTTC
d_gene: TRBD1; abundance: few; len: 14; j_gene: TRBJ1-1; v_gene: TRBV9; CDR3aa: CASSPGQGATEAFF; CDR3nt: TGTGCCAGCAGCCCCGGACAGGGGGCCACTGAAGCTTTCTTT
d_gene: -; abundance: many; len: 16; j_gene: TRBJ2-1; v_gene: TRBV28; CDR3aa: CASSLRSGQPYNEQFF; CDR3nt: TGTGCCAGCAGTTTAAGGTCGGGACAACCCTACAATGAGCAGTTCTTC
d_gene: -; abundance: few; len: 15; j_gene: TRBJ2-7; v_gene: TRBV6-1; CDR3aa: CASRPFRGSGGEQYF; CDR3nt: TGTGCCAGCAGACCCTTCAGGGGATCTGGTGGCGAGCAGTACTTC
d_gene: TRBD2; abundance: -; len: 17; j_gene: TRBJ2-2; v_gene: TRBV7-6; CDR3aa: CASSLAGMGLAAGELFF; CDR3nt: TGTGCCAGCAGCTTAGCGGGAATGGGACTAGCCGCCGGGGAGCTGTTTTTT
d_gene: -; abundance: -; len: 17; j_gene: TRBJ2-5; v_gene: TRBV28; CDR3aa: CASSFPWVTTNQETQYF; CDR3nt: TGTGCCAGCAGTTTCCCTTGGGTTACTACCAACCAAGAGACCCAGTACTTC
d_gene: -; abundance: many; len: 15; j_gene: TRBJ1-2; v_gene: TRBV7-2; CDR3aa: CASSLVPPVNYGYTF; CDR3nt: TGTGCCAGCAGCTTAGTTCCACCAGTCAACTATGGCTACACCTTC
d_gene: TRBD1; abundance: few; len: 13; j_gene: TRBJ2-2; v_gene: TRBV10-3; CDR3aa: CAMRTGNTGELFF; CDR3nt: TGTGCCATGCGGACAGGGAACACCGGGGAGCTGTTTTTT
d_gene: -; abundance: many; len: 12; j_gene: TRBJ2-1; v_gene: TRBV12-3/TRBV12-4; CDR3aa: CASSTGRGEQFF; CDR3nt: TGTGCCAGCAGTACAGGGAGGGGTGAGCAGTTCTTC